Listed here are 32 T cell receptor beta chains from one sample, sequenced in a study of a mutant IDH1 vaccine in newly diagnosed glioma. Time point described: week 23, last vaccination. The vaccine gave 300 ug of a 20-mer mutant IDH1 peptide subcutaneously per dose. Their antigens are not known. Sequencing was performed with immunoSEQ multiplex PCR; in TCRdb, only in-frame clones are kept and a portion is missing. The table includes around 40,000 clones, 78% detected once. This specimen was PBMCs, taken from a glioma patient whose treatment included an IDH1 peptide vaccine. These receptors originate from a woman aged 40 to 49 with glioma. Some clones in this sample may be carry-over from other donors' samples.

V and J are TRBV5-5 and TRBJ2-2; D gene ambiguous. Germline V gene sequence: CDR1 SGHKS, CDR2 YYEKEE (reference sequence). The CDR3 totals 14 residues. Between the trimmed V and J ends, which lost 1 base and 4 bases, there was a span of 8 bases. The CDR3 sequence: CASSLRRSTGELFF. The CDR3 DNA sequence: TGTGCCAGCAGCTTGAGGCGGTCCACCGGGGAGCTGTTTTTT.

J is TRBJ2-5 and V is TRBV28; maybe TRBD1 (8 bases). The V gene's germline CDR1 is MDHEN and CDR2 SYDVKM. CDR3 length equals 14 residues. V lost 2 bases and J 5 bases, leaving 12 bases between the germline ends. CDR3 sequence (DNA): TGTGCCAGCAGTTTAACAGGGGGAGGGGAGACCCAGTACTTC. Its protein product is CASSLTGGGETQYF.

This chain joins TRBV29-1 and TRBJ2-7; no clear D. Trimming cost V 0 bases and J 1 base, with 10 bases left between them. The CDR3 consists of 14 residues. The germline CDR1 and CDR2 sequences are SQVTM and ANQGSEA. DNA of the CDR3: TGCAGCGTTGAAGAGAATAGCAGGTCCTACGAGCAGTACTTC. Translated: CSVEENSRSYEQYF.

The chain recombines TRBV5-1 with TRBJ1-5; TRBD1 matches at 7 bases. The CDR3 extends over 14 amino acids. Germline V gives CDR1 SGHRS, CDR2 YFSETQ. V lost 0 bases and J lost 5; bases outside the gene matches: 2. Here the CDR3 reads CASSLGGGDQPQHF. CDR3 nucleotide sequence: TGCGCCAGCAGCTTGGGAGGGGGCGATCAGCCCCAGCATTTT.

This clone appeared a few times. This chain uses TRBV6-5 with TRBJ2-7; 7 nucleotides match TRBD1. After removal of 6 bases from V and 5 bases from J, the junction contained 7 bases not matched to a gene. Germline CDR1 is MNHEY and CDR2 is SVGAGI. CDR3 size: 13 residues. Here the CDR3 DNA reads TGTGCCAGCAGAAGACAGGGTGACCACGAGCAGTACTTC. Its translation is CASRRQGDHEQYF.

The gene calls are TRBV19 and TRBJ1-5; D not certain. Trimming left V 11 bases short and J 6 bases short, with 14 bases between. Germline values: CDR1 LNHDA, CDR2 SQIVND (reference sequence). The CDR3 runs 12 residues. The CDR3 protein is CAASSQLQPQHF. The CDR3 nucleotides read TGTGCCGCCTCTAGTCAACTTCAGCCCCAGCATTTT. The whole variable domain, filled in from reference TRBV19 and TRBJ1-5, reads DGGITQSPKYLFRKEGQNVTLSCEQNLNHDAMYWYRQDPGQGLRLIYYSQIVNDFQKGDIAEGYSVSREKKESFPLTVTSAQKNPTAFYLCAASSQLQPQHFGDGTRLSIL.

The chain links TRBV28 to TRBJ2-5; D not resolved. CDR1 is MDHEN, CDR2 SYDVKM, per germline. This CDR3 is 11 amino acids long. The V end lost 2 bases, the J end lost 4 bases, and 2 bases lay between the germline ends. The CDR3 sequence: CASSLAETQYF. The CDR3 DNA follows: TGTGCCAGCAGTTTAGCAGAGACCCAGTACTTC. Full variable domain (remainder filled in from reference TRBV28 and TRBJ2-5): DVKVTQSSRYLVKRTGEKVFLECVQDMDHENMFWYRQDPGLGLRLIYFSYDVKMKEKGDIPEGYSVSREKKERFSLILESASTNQTSMYLCASSLAETQYFGPGTRLLVL.

This chain's CDR3 is CASSFPPSGRLAEQYF. Here the CDR3 DNA reads TGTGCCAGTAGTTTTCCCCCTAGCGGGAGGCTCGCGGAGCAGTACTTC. V is TRBV19 and J is TRBJ2-7; 11 nucleotides line up with TRBD2. V lost 5 bases, J lost 7 bases, and 13 bases stayed unmatched. The CDR3 loop spans 16 amino acids. Germline loops: CDR1 LNHDA, CDR2 SQIVND (reference sequence).

The V and J genes are TRBV13 and TRBJ1-6; no reliable D call. V was pared by 3 bases and J by 9 bases, with 15 bases between. Looked up from germline, CDR1 is PRHDT and CDR2 is FYEKMQ (reference sequence). The CDR3 length is 15 residues. The CDR3: CASSFGTTELSPLHF. In nucleotides, the CDR3 is TGTGCCAGCAGCTTTGGAACAACGGAGCTTTCACCCCTCCACTTT. The full variable domain, rest sourced from reference TRBV13 and TRBJ1-6, is AAGVIQSPRHLIKEKRETATLKCYPIPRHDTVYWYQQGPGQDPQFLISFYEKMQSDKGSIPDRFSAQQFSDYHSELNMSSLELGDSALYFCASSFGTTELSPLHFGNGTRLTVT.

The rearrangement joins TRBV7-2 to TRBJ2-7; 7 nucleotides agree with TRBD1. Germline V CDR1 and CDR2: SGHTA, FQGNSA. Trimming removed 3 bases from V and 5 bases from J; junction bases left unmatched: 7. There are 14 residues in the CDR3. The CDR3 DNA reads as TGTGCCAGCAGCTTGATTGACAGGGCCCACGAGCAGTACTTC. Residues: CASSLIDRAHEQYF.

The chain uses TRBV10-3 and TRBJ1-2, with TRBD1 as a possible D gene (5 bases). The CDR3 length is 18 residues. Germline-derived CDR1 and CDR2 are ENHRY and SYGVKD. V was pared by 11 bases and J by 0 bases, with 28 bases between. This CDR3 reads CAPHRQKPSYPTNYGYTF. For the CDR3, the DNA is TGTGCCCCCCACCGACAGAAGCCTTCCTATCCCACTAACTATGGCTACACCTTC.

CDR3 residues: CASSPDPQETQYF. CDR3 coding DNA: TGCGCCAGCAGCCCGGACCCTCAAGAGACCCAGTACTTC. The chain uses TRBV4-3 and TRBJ2-5; D is uncertain. The length of the CDR3 is 13 residues. Trimming removed 4 bases at V and 2 bases at J, with 8 bases between. CDR1 is LGHNA, CDR2 YSLEER, per germline.

The chain carries TRBV11-2 and TRBJ2-3; possible D gene TRBD2, 5 bases. The CDR3 extends over 12 amino acids. The germline gives CDR1 SGHAT, CDR2 FQNNGV. Trimming shortened V by 6 bases and J by 6 bases, and 10 bases separated the two germline ends. CDR3 nucleotides: TGTGCCAGCAGTTCCAGGACTGATACGCAGTATTTT. Protein product: CASSSRTDTQYF.

This chain connects TRBV5-5 to TRBJ2-7; 7 positions agree with TRBD1. Looked up from germline, CDR1 is SGHKS and CDR2 is YYEKEE (reference sequence). This CDR3 is built from 15 residues. Losses at the gene ends were 3 bases for V and 0 bases for J; bases not matched to a gene: 6. The CDR3 sequence is CASSSGDRLSYEQYF. DNA of the CDR3: TGTGCCAGCAGCTCAGGGGACAGACTCTCCTACGAGCAGTACTTC. The complete variable domain, with remaining parts taken from reference TRBV5-5 and TRBJ2-7, reads DAGVTQSPTHLIKTRGQQVTLRCSPISGHKSVSWYQQVLGQGPQFIFQYYEKEERGRGNFPDRFSARQFPNYSSELNVNALLLGDSALYLCASSSGDRLSYEQYFGPGTRLTVT.

The chain carries TRBV2 and TRBJ1-2, with D possibly TRBD1 on 5 matching bases. The germline V gene has CDR1 SNHLY and CDR2 FYNNEI. Trimming shortened V by 6 bases and J by 8 bases, and 16 bases separated the two germline ends. The CDR3 sequence is 13 residues long. Here the CDR3 DNA reads TGTGCCAGCAGGCGGGGTGAGAGGGACGGCTACACCTTC. Its translation: CASRRGERDGYTF.

The sample holds one count of this clone. The chain recombines TRBV4-1 with TRBJ2-5; D not resolved. The V gene lost 0 bases and the J gene lost 5 bases, with 13 bases spanning the gap. Germline CDR1 MGHRA, CDR2 YSYEKL. This CDR3 has 15 residues. The CDR3: CASSQEASRRETQYF. In DNA, the CDR3 is TGCGCCAGCAGCCAAGAGGCCAGCCGGCGGGAGACCCAGTACTTC.

V usage is TRBV5-1 and J usage is TRBJ2-5, with D possibly being TRBD2 (6 bases). V lost 1 base to trimming and J lost 4 bases, with 14 bases between them. The CDR3 is 15 residues long. The germline CDR1 and CDR2 sequences are SGHRS and YFSETQ. CDR3 protein: CASSLFQGGIETQYF. In DNA form, the CDR3 reads TGCGCCAGCAGCTTGTTTCAGGGAGGAATAGAGACCCAGTACTTC.

The rearrangement links TRBV9 to TRBJ1-2, with a weak D call TRBD1 (6 bases). Germline assignment: CDR1 SGDLS and CDR2 YYNGEE. Deletions cut 0 bases from V and 5 bases from J, with 17 bases between. The CDR3 spans 16 residues. The CDR3 reads CASSVEPTRDNYGYTF. The CDR3 DNA follows: TGTGCCAGCAGCGTAGAACCCACCAGGGACAATTATGGCTACACCTTC.

As to this clone: An end of the junction does not agree with germline; a read error may underlie this. The chain couples TRBV2 to TRBJ2-5; D call uncertain. Judging by the DNA end, TRBJ2-7 fits better; the J call may be wrong. The CDR3 runs to 13 residues. CDR1 and CDR2 from the germline V gene are SNHLY and FYNNEI. CDR3 coding DNA: TGTGCCAGCAGCGAAGGCGTTGGCTACGAGCAGTACTTC. Translation: CASSEGVGYEQYF.

In DNA, the CDR3 is TGTGCCAGCAGCCAACCTTCGTTCGGTGACTATGGCTACACCTTC. This encodes CASSQPSFGDYGYTF. J is TRBJ1-2 and V is TRBV4-2; D is uncertain. The germline CDR1 and CDR2 sequences are LGHNA and YNFKEQ. CDR3 length: 15 amino acids. V lost 2 bases and J 3 bases, leaving 13 bases between the germline ends.

This chain's CDR3 is CASSLSLDSYEQYF. CDR3 bases: TGCGCCAGCAGCTTGTCACTGGACTCCTACGAGCAGTACTTC. The rearrangement uses TRBV5-1 and TRBJ2-7; D unclear. The V gene's germline CDR1 is SGHRS and CDR2 YFSETQ. V lost 1 base to trimming and J lost 0 bases, with 8 bases between them. This CDR3 has 14 amino acids. Drawing the rest from reference TRBV5-1 and TRBJ2-7, the complete variable domain is KAGVTQTPRYLIKTRGQQVTLSCSPISGHRSVSWYQQTPGQGLQFLFEYFSETQRNKGNFPGRFSGRQFSNSRSEMNVSTLELGDSALYLCASSLSLDSYEQYFGPGTRLTVT.

The chain employs TRBV28 and TRBJ2-7; D not certain. V gave up 2 bases and J gave up 3 bases, with 2 bases separating them. CDR3 length equals 11 residues. In germline, CDR1 is MDHEN, CDR2 SYDVKM. The CDR3 DNA sequence: TGTGCCAGCAGTTTAAACTACGAGCAGTACTTC. It encodes CASSLNYEQYF.

This clone was picked up a small number of times. The chain joins TRBV5-6 to TRBJ1-1, with 7 bases fitting TRBD1. CDR1 SGHDT and CDR2 YYEEEE come from the germline V gene. This CDR3 region has 13 residues. Germline trimming cut 4 bases from V and 3 bases from J; bases unmatched to any gene: 3. The CDR3 here is CASSKTGYTEAFF. CDR3 sequence (DNA): TGTGCCAGCAGCAAGACAGGGTACACTGAAGCTTTCTTT.

This chain joins TRBV15 and TRBJ1-1; D may be TRBD1 (6 bases). Germline lookup yields CDR1 LNHNV and CDR2 YYDKDF (reference sequence). The CDR3 has 13 amino acids. V lost 1 base and J 11 bases, leaving 14 bases between the germline ends. The CDR3 sequence: CATSRGSGAWAFF. The CDR3 nucleotides read TGTGCCACCAGCAGAGGATCAGGGGCCTGGGCTTTCTTT.

V is TRBV4-3 and J is TRBJ2-1; 9 bases align to TRBD1. Germline V CDR1 and CDR2: LGHNA, YSLEER. The CDR3 has 17 amino acids. V lost 3 bases and J lost 9; bases outside the gene matches: 15. In DNA, the CDR3 is TGCGCCAGCAGCCAGGCCTTACAGGGGGCTCGGCGGAGTGAGCAGTTCTTC. It yields the protein CASSQALQGARRSEQFF.

The chain combines TRBV7-9 with TRBJ1-4; D perhaps matches TRBD1 (6 bases). Deletions cut 7 bases from V and 3 bases from J, with 12 bases between. Germline values: CDR1 SEHNR, CDR2 FQNEAQ (reference sequence). The CDR3 sequence is 14 residues long. The CDR3 DNA sequence: TGTGCCAGCACGTACAGGGCGCCTAATGAAAAACTGTTTTTT. As protein: CASTYRAPNEKLFF.

The chain employs TRBV15 and TRBJ2-1; tentatively, D is TRBD1 or TRBD2 (5 bases each). V shed 1 base and J shed 6 bases, with 19 bases lying between them. CDR1 is LNHNV and CDR2 is YYDKDF in the germline V gene (reference sequence). The CDR3 totals 17 residues. The CDR3 region is CATSRALNGGEGNEQFF. CDR3 bases: TGTGCCACCAGCAGAGCTCTCAATGGGGGTGAGGGCAATGAGCAGTTCTTC.

This clone was counted only a few times. The genes are TRBV7-9 and TRBJ2-5; 8 bases are shared with TRBD2. CDR1 is SEHNR and CDR2 is FQNEAQ in the germline V gene (reference sequence). The J segment lost 2 bases and the V segment lost 6 bases, leaving 8 bases of the junction unmatched. This CDR3 comprises 15 residues. The CDR3 sequence is CASRRAGAVQETQYF. In nucleotides, the CDR3 is TGTGCCAGCAGGCGAGCGGGGGCCGTACAAGAGACCCAGTACTTC.

The genes are TRBV5-1 and TRBJ2-1; 8 nucleotides match TRBD2. The CDR3 runs to 17 residues. V lost 4 bases to trimming and J lost 0 bases; unmatched junction nucleotides: 9. The germline gives CDR1 SGHRS, CDR2 YFSETQ. The CDR3 here is CASSVTVSGSSYNEQFF. The CDR3 DNA is TGCGCCAGCAGCGTAACCGTAAGCGGGAGCTCCTACAATGAGCAGTTCTTC.

The rearrangement links TRBV5-5 to TRBJ2-7; possibly TRBD1 for D (6 bases). CDR3 length: 17 amino acids. Germline V gives CDR1 SGHKS, CDR2 YYEKEE (reference sequence). Trimming pared 2 bases from V and 2 bases from J, leaving 20 bases between. Here the CDR3 reads CASSFRTGIGMTYEQYF. CDR3 bases: TGTGCCAGCAGCTTCCGCACAGGGATCGGTATGACCTACGAGCAGTACTTC.

This chain links TRBV18 with TRBJ1-1; a possible D gene is TRBD1 (6 bases). V gave up 1 base and J gave up 4 bases, with 13 bases separating them. Germline V gene data show CDR1 as KGHSH and CDR2 as LQKENI. This CDR3 spans 15 amino acids. DNA of the CDR3: TGTGCCAGCTCACCACTCGTACAGGGTAGCACTGAAGCTTTCTTT. Protein: CASSPLVQGSTEAFF. The entire variable domain, with the rest obtained from reference TRBV18 and TRBJ1-1, is as follows: NAGVMQNPRHLVRRRGQEARLRCSPMKGHSHVYWYRQLPEEGLKFMVYLQKENIIDESGMPKERFSAEFPKEGPSILRIQQVVRGDSAAYFCASSPLVQGSTEAFFGQGTRLTVV.

V usage is TRBV28 and J usage is TRBJ1-2; D unclear. The CDR3 runs to 12 residues. V lost 6 bases and J 2 bases, leaving 7 bases between the germline ends. Germline CDR1 and CDR2: MDHEN and SYDVKM. The CDR3 bases are TGTGCCAGCAGGACTGGGAACTATGGCTACACCTTC. This encodes CASRTGNYGYTF.